This T cell receptor (beta chain) was documented in a study of OX40 agonist ivuxolimab in advanced cancers. At the level of the study: Enrollees could have had prior anti-PD-1, anti-PD-L1 or anti-CTLA-4 therapy, which under 50% had received.

Autoimmune disease history or systemic immunosuppression meant exclusion. Regarding this clone: Its target is not known.

Assay used: immunoSEQ multiplex PCR; TCRdb lists only in-frame clones, some missing. The repertoire holds about 49,000 clones, with roughly 85% as singletons. Germline CDR1 is SNHLY and CDR2 is FYNNEI. V was pared by 10 bases and J by 0 bases, with 16 bases between. This CDR3 has 15 amino acids. Findings of the study overall: Mean expanded clone counts were higher in CD8+ than CD4+ T cells. Circulating CD4+ and CD8+ T cells showed clonal expansion by week 6 at 0.1 to 3.0 mg/kg.

This specimen consisted of CD4+ or CD8+ T cells sorted from blood, obtained in a trial of the OX40 agonist ivuxolimab. This receptor was taken from an adult with an advanced solid tumor such as melanoma, head and neck, liver or kidney cancer. The J gene is TRBJ2-1, the V gene TRBV2; D is uncertain. The CDR3 DNA sequence: TGTGCCACCGAATTAAGGGTGAGCTCCTACAATGAGCAGTTCTTC. It specifies CATELRVSSYNEQFF.